A selection of T cell receptor beta chains follows, all from one sample in a study of blood T cell repertoires in COVID-19. Here immunoSEQ multiplex PCR was the method, and the copy in TCRdb shows in-frame clones only, minus some. The sample contains some 390,000 clones, approximately 87% of which appear only once. The sequenced sample consisted of peripheral blood. Receptors originate from a woman aged 55-75 years with COVID-19, enrolled during active disease. CDR3s include the opening cysteine and the closing phenylalanine or tryptophan. D genes are given only for firm matches. Clone size appears in some rows only: once, few, many, or a class for an expanded clone.

TRBJ1-1	-	TRBV9	-	CASSVEGDTEAFF	TGTGCCAGCAGCGTAGAGGGGGACACTGAAGCTTTCTTT
TRBJ2-1	TRBD1	TRBV20-1	-	CSASRDRGGEQFF	TGCAGTGCTAGTAGGGACAGGGGTGGTGAGCAGTTCTTC
TRBJ1-2	-	TRBV12-3/TRBV12-4	-	CASSLRISYGYTF	TGTGCCAGCAGTTTGAGGATCTCCTATGGCTACACCTTC
TRBJ2-7	TRBD1	TRBV6-5	-	CASRLYRGVGYEQYF	TGTGCCAGCAGGCTATACAGGGGGGTAGGATACGAGCAGTACTTC
TRBJ1-2	-	TRBV15	-	CATSRDRGDWYGYTF	TGTGCCACCAGCAGAGATCGGGGAGATTGGTATGGCTACACCTTC
TRBJ1-2	TRBD1	TRBV28	-	CASSLGTAPYGYTF	TGTGCCAGCAGTCTCGGGACAGCGCCCTATGGCTACACCTTC
TRBJ1-5	-	TRBV6-5	-	CASSLTAHQPQHF	TGTGCCAGCAGTTTGACAGCTCACCAGCCCCAGCATTTT
TRBJ1-2	-	TRBV6-5	-	CASSYRGGGYTF	TGTGCCAGCAGTTATAGGGGGGGAGGCTACACCTTC
TRBJ2-2	TRBD1	TRBV5-1	-	CASRIGTGGTGELFF	TGCGCCAGCAGGATCGGGACAGGGGGCACCGGGGAGCTGTTTTTT
TRBJ2-5	TRBD1	TRBV28	once	CASSFSGTGVGETQYF	TGTGCCAGCAGTTTCTCCGGGACAGGGGTCGGAGAGACCCAGTACTTC
TRBJ1-5	-	TRBV19	-	CASRGVWRFSNQPQHF	TGTGCCAGTAGAGGGGTTTGGCGATTTAGCAATCAGCCCCAGCATTTT
TRBJ2-7	-	TRBV6-7	-	CASSSPCSTGYEQYF	TGTGCCAGCAGTTCGCCGTGTAGCACGGGCTACGAGCAGTACTTC
TRBJ2-1	TRBD2	TRBV5-4	-	CASSSGASPEQFF	TGTGCCAGCAGCAGCGGGGCCTCGCCTGAGCAGTTCTTC
TRBJ2-3	-	TRBV9	-	CASSPTDLTDTQYF	TGTGCCAGCAGCCCGACGGACTTAACAGATACGCAGTATTTT
TRBJ1-6	-	TRBV5-4	-	CASRDRDNSPLHF	TGTGCCAGCAGAGACAGAGATAATTCACCCCTCCACTTT
TRBJ2-1	-	TRBV13	few	CASSSREGHRYNEQFF	TGTGCCAGCAGCTCCAGGGAGGGACACAGATACAATGAGCAGTTCTTC
TRBJ1-1	-	TRBV7-3	few	CASRRSGGLETEAFF	TGTGCCAGCAGGAGGTCCGGGGGGTTAGAAACTGAAGCTTTCTTT
TRBJ2-5	-	TRBV2	many	CASSGQGLPETQYF	TGTGCCAGCAGTGGACAGGGACTCCCAGAGACCCAGTACTTC
TRBJ2-3	-	TRBV28	-	CASRGEGGGADTQYF	TGTGCCAGCCGGGGTGAAGGGGGTGGTGCAGATACGCAGTATTTT
TRBJ2-7	TRBD1	TRBV18	-	CASSPQDRGEQYF	TGTGCCAGCTCACCACAGGACAGGGGGGAGCAGTACTTC
TRBJ1-1	TRBD1	TRBV7-2	-	CASSRQGAQNTEAFF	TGTGCCAGCAGCAGGCAGGGGGCTCAGAACACTGAAGCTTTCTTT
TRBJ1-2	-	TRBV19	-	CASSIQGYGYTF	TGTGCCAGTAGTATACAGGGGTATGGCTACACCTTC
TRBJ1-5	-	TRBV6-5	-	CASSYNREQPQHF	TGTGCCAGCAGTTACAACAGGGAACAGCCCCAGCATTTT
TRBJ2-2	TRBD2	TRBV7-6	-	CASSSTSGGLNGELFF	TGTGCCAGCAGCTCCACCTCGGGGGGGCTTAACGGGGAGCTGTTTTTT